Below, 23 T cell receptor beta chains from the same sample are listed, as sequenced in a study of T cells in Graves' hyperthyroidism and ophthalmopathy. Amplified regions were TCR beta CDR3 sequences from RNA transcripts. First-round RT-PCR targeting the TCR CDR3 was performed with the HTBI primer set. TCRdb analysed the multiplex PCR reads with MiXCR anew, one entry per CDR3 protein. The data contain more than 500,000 distinct CDR3 sequences, 12% to 15% of them seen just once; the ten biggest clones take up more than 11%. The sequencing input was blood. Source of these receptors: a woman between 40 and 55 years old with Graves' hyperthyroidism.

This clonotype was recorded at least ten times. The chain uses TRBV6-1 and TRBJ2-2; a possible D gene is TRBD1 (6 bases). V was trimmed by 9 bases and J by 5 bases, leaving 25 bases between them. The CDR3 totals 17 residues. CDR1 MNHNS and CDR2 SASEGT come from the germline V gene. The CDR3, as DNA: TGTGCCAGGAGCGTCGAACTAGACAGGCCGAGGACCGGGGAGCTGTTTTTT. Residues: CARSVELDRPRTGELFF.

The chain recombines TRBV4-1 with TRBJ2-1; D may be TRBD1 or TRBD2 (6 bases each). Germline CDR1 and CDR2: MGHRA and YSYEKL. The V end lost 0 bases, the J end lost 4 bases, and 16 bases lay between the germline ends. This CDR3 spans 17 amino acids. As DNA, the CDR3 is TGCGCCAGCAGCCAAGATCTATCCGGGGGCCTATACAATGAGCAGTTCTTC. Translation gives CASSQDLSGGLYNEQFF.

The rearrangement uses TRBV7-3 and TRBJ1-6; no reliable D call. Germline V lookup: CDR1 SGHTA, CDR2 FQGTGA. This CDR3 has 15 residues. Trimming shortened V by 1 base and J by 4 bases, and 8 bases separated the two germline ends. The CDR3 reads CASSLNSQYNSPLHF. The DNA for the CDR3 is TGTGCCAGCAGCTTAAACAGCCAGTATAATTCACCCCTCCACTTT.

J is TRBJ2-1 and V is TRBV7-9; D ambiguous. The CDR3 has 15 residues. Germline CDR1 and CDR2: SEHNR and FQNEAQ (reference sequence). Deletions cut 1 base from V and 6 bases from J, with 13 bases between. The CDR3 nucleotides read TGTGCCAGCAGCTTAGGTGAGCCCATGGGCAATGAGCAGTTCTTC. Translating gives CASSLGEPMGNEQFF.

The genes are TRBV2 and TRBJ1-6; D is possibly TRBD1 (6 bases). Per the germline V gene, CDR1 is SNHLY and CDR2 is FYNNEI. Trimming shortened V by 11 bases and J by 10 bases, and 18 bases separated the two germline ends. This CDR3 spans 13 amino acids. The CDR3 reads CAVIHREGSPLHF. CDR3 in DNA: TGTGCCGTTATCCACAGGGAGGGATCACCCCTCCACTTT.

This clonotype turned up a few times. The chain combines TRBV20-1 with TRBJ1-3, with D possibly matching TRBD1 (5 bases). The CDR3 is 14 amino acids. V was clipped by 7 bases and J by 0 bases, with 13 bases between them. The germline CDR1 and CDR2 sequences are DFQATT and SNEGSKA (reference sequence). This CDR3 reads CSGGDGNSGNTIYF. DNA for the CDR3: TGCAGTGGGGGGGACGGAAACTCTGGAAACACCATATATTTT.

This clonotype has at least ten counts. The chain is built from TRBV2 and TRBJ1-1; D is perhaps TRBD1 (5 bases). Germline loops: CDR1 SNHLY, CDR2 FYNNEI. The CDR3 covers 11 residues. V lost 7 bases and J lost 8, with 11 bases in between. The DNA for the CDR3 is TGTGCCAGCATGGGGGGATACGAAGCTTTCTTT. Translation: CASMGGYEAFF. Variable domain in full (rest from reference TRBV2 and TRBJ1-1): EPEVTQTPSHQVTQMGQEVILRCVPISNHLYFYWYRQILGQKVEFLVSFYNNEISEKSEIFDDQFSVERPDGSNFTLKIRSTKLEDSAMYFCASMGGYEAFFGQGTRLTVV.

This clonotype was found a few times. The rearrangement links TRBV4-2 to TRBJ2-3; D remains ambiguous. The V and J ends lost 3 bases and 2 bases respectively, with 12 bases between them. The V gene's germline CDR1 is LGHNA and CDR2 YNFKEQ. CDR3 length equals 15 residues. The DNA for the CDR3 is TGTGCCAGCAGCCAGATTGCCGGAACCACAGATACGCAGTATTTT. Translation gives CASSQIAGTTDTQYF.

This clonotype was found many times. The rearrangement joins TRBV2 to TRBJ2-7; TRBD1 matches at 8 bases. The CDR3 is 13 residues long. V shed 6 bases, J shed 7 bases, and the junction held 8 bases outside the gene matches. Germline values: CDR1 SNHLY, CDR2 FYNNEI. CDR3 region: CASSRDRLDEQYF. For the CDR3, the DNA is TGTGCCAGCAGCCGGGACAGGCTTGATGAGCAGTACTTC.

This chain connects TRBV19 to TRBJ2-3; 7 nucleotides match TRBD1. CDR3 size: 15 residues. The V segment lost 10 bases and the J segment 2 bases; nucleotides outside the gene matches: 12. CDR1 is LNHDA and CDR2 is SQIVND in the germline V gene (reference sequence). The CDR3 DNA sequence: TGTGCCACCGGGACAGCGGAGACTCTCACAGATACGCAGTATTTT. This gives the protein CATGTAETLTDTQYF.

In its sample, this clonotype was seen a few times. V usage is TRBV9 and J usage is TRBJ2-2; D tentatively fits TRBD1 or TRBD2 (5 bases each). The CDR3 spans 14 residues. The germline V and J ends were trimmed by 2 bases and 5 bases, with 10 bases remaining between them. Germline V lookup: CDR1 SGDLS, CDR2 YYNGEE. The CDR3 is CASSVEGWTGELFF. CDR3 DNA sequence: TGTGCCAGCAGCGTCGAGGGGTGGACCGGGGAGCTGTTTTTT.

This clonotype was counted at least ten times. The chain is built from TRBV6-1 and TRBJ2-7; the match to TRBD1 covers 8 bases. J was trimmed by 3 bases and V by 5 bases; bases with no gene match: 6. The CDR3 consists of 14 residues. From germline, CDR1 is MNHNS and CDR2 SASEGT. CDR3 coding DNA: TGTGCCAGCAGTTCGGACAGGGCCTACTACGAGCAGTACTTC. Protein product: CASSSDRAYYEQYF.

This clonotype was counted at least ten times. The chain links TRBV28 to TRBJ2-7; weak D call: TRBD2 (6 bases). The germline gives CDR1 MDHEN, CDR2 SYDVKM. CDR3 length equals 13 residues. Trimming took off 5 bases at V and 4 bases at J, with 12 bases between the two ends. CDR3 DNA: TGTGCCAGCAGTCGATCCGCGGGGTACGAGCAGTACTTC. Translated: CASSRSAGYEQYF.

The rearrangement uses TRBV6-1 and TRBJ2-7, with 12 positions matching TRBD2. The trim removed 2 bases at V and 1 base at J, leaving 9 bases unmatched. The CDR3 sequence is 18 residues long. Germline CDR1 reads MNHNS; CDR2 reads SASEGT. CDR3 protein: CASSERRLAGVSSYEQYF. DNA of the CDR3: TGTGCCAGCAGTGAACGGAGACTAGCGGGAGTCTCTTCCTACGAGCAGTACTTC.

In this sample, this clonotype turned up many times. J is TRBJ2-2 and V is TRBV12-3 or TRBV12-4; the D is unclear. The CDR3 extends over 13 amino acids. Deletions cut 6 bases from V and 5 bases from J, with 10 bases between. The CDR3 region is CASSLLPTGELFF. The CDR3 nucleotides read TGTGCCAGCAGCCTGCTACCTACCGGGGAGCTGTTTTTT.

This clonotype was observed at least ten times. The J gene is TRBJ1-5, the V gene TRBV20-1, with a weak D call TRBD1 (6 bases). The CDR3 covers 14 residues. From germline, CDR1 is DFQATT and CDR2 SNEGSKA (reference sequence). Trimming cost V 5 bases and J 3 bases, with 14 bases left between them. In nucleotides, the CDR3 is TGCAGTGCTCACGACCCAGGGGCCAATCAGCCCCAGCATTTT. This codes for CSAHDPGANQPQHF.

This clonotype has ten or more counts. V gene TRBV20-1 combines with J gene TRBJ2-1; 13 positions agree with TRBD2. The V gene's germline CDR1 is DFQATT and CDR2 SNEGSKA (reference sequence). V shed 3 bases, J shed 4 bases, and the junction held 9 bases outside the gene matches. The CDR3 totals 17 residues. For the CDR3, the DNA is TGCAGTGCTAGGGGTAGGACTAGCGGGAGAGATTACAATGAGCAGTTCTTC. Amino acids: CSARGRTSGRDYNEQFF.

Many counts were recorded for this clonotype. The chain combines TRBV6-1 with TRBJ1-1; a weak D match, TRBD1 (6 bases). The CDR3 consists of 14 residues. Germline CDR1 MNHNS, CDR2 SASEGT. V was trimmed by 7 bases and J by 2 bases, leaving 14 bases between them. The CDR3 here is CASNLGGGNTEAFF. In nucleotides, the CDR3 is TGTGCCAGCAATCTAGGCGGGGGCAACACTGAAGCTTTCTTT.

At least ten counts were recorded for this clonotype. The V and J genes are TRBV18 and TRBJ2-7, with 9 bases matching TRBD1. Trimming cost V 4 bases and J 1 base; bases outside gene matches: 5. CDR1 is KGHSH, CDR2 LQKENI, per germline. The CDR3 has 15 residues. The CDR3 DNA reads as TGTGCCAGCTCACTGCATGGGACAGGGTCCTACGAGCAGTACTTC. Translating it yields CASSLHGTGSYEQYF.

This clonotype was observed at least ten times. The chain has TRBV7-8 and TRBJ1-2; 8 nucleotides align to TRBD1. J lost 0 bases, V lost 5 bases, and 2 bases had no gene match. CDR1 and CDR2 from the germline V gene are SGHVS and FQNEAQ. This CDR3 is built from 14 residues. CDR3 bases: TGTGCCAGCAGCAGACAGGGGCCTAACTATGGCTACACCTTC. It is translated as CASSRQGPNYGYTF.

This clonotype was counted ten times or more. This chain links TRBV27 with TRBJ2-1; 8 bases line up with TRBD2. Germline CDR1 reads MNHEY; CDR2 reads SMNVEV (reference sequence). This CDR3 has 16 amino acids. V shed 3 bases and J 1 base; nucleotides not matched to a gene: 5. The CDR3 spells CASSFPGGMSYNEQFF. The DNA for the CDR3 is TGTGCCAGCAGTTTCCCGGGGGGGATGTCCTACAATGAGCAGTTCTTC.

This clonotype has a count of ten or more. V gene TRBV12-3 or TRBV12-4 combines with J gene TRBJ2-1, with TRBD2 identical over 10 bases. CDR3 length: 15 amino acids. V trimming: 7 bases; J trimming: 6 bases; junction bases outside the gene matches: 9. This CDR3 reads CASTRSGRAGNEQFF. As DNA, the CDR3 is TGTGCCAGCACCCGAAGCGGGAGGGCAGGCAATGAGCAGTTCTTC.

This clonotype was observed at least ten times. This chain connects TRBV24-1 to TRBJ2-1; tentative D call: TRBD1 (6 bases). The V gene's germline CDR1 is KGHDR and CDR2 SFDVKD. The CDR3 covers 17 residues. The ends were cut back, 3 bases at V and 0 bases at J, with 14 bases in the middle. The CDR3 DNA reads TGTGCCACCAGTGATCCCCCCGGGACAATCTCCTACAATGAGCAGTTCTTC. This translates into CATSDPPGTISYNEQFF.